This T cell receptor beta chain was sequenced during a study of long-term antiretroviral therapy in people with HIV. Points from the study as a whole: Before ART, certain clones expanded, and these dominated the repertoire at all time points.

Survey level was the resolution at which the v3.0 immunoSEQ assay ran. Sequencing efforts were directed toward roughly 40,000-55,000 T-cell genomes per sample. The repertoire was sequenced with immunoSEQ multiplex PCR; TCRdb's copy has only in-frame clones and lacks some. The sample has roughly 36,000 clones, 83% seen once. A remark on this clone: Its matching antigen is unknown.

Per donor, at least one pre-ART and at least two post-ART PBMC samples were obtained. Trimming pared 0 bases from V and 2 bases from J, leaving 8 bases between. Looked up from germline, CDR1 is SGDLS and CDR2 is YYNGEE. This CDR3 comprises 14 residues. The chain carries TRBV9 and TRBJ1-1; D unclear. The material was unsorted PBMCs, obtained 0.4 years before starting antiretroviral therapy. This TCR came from a man younger than 30 with HIV. This CDR3 reads CASSVVGQNTEAFF. For the CDR3, the DNA is TGTGCCAGCAGCGTAGTCGGCCAAAACACTGAAGCTTTCTTT.